This TCR beta chain was retrieved from a study of shared clonotypes between healthy human individuals. Trimming shortened V by 10 bases and J by 4 bases, and 11 bases separated the two germline ends. This CDR3 spans 12 amino acids. In germline, CDR1 is ENHRY, CDR2 SYGVKD. This clone was seen a handful of times. The protocol was immunoSEQ multiplex PCR, while the TCRdb copy is restricted to in-frame clones and leaves out a portion. Of nearly 1,000,000 clones listed, about 80% were seen once; the top ten hold over 1.3%. The specimen sequenced was memory CD4+ T cells sorted from blood. Subset of the sample: CD45RA-negative fraction. V usage is TRBV10-3 and J usage is TRBJ1-5, with TRBD1 as a possible D gene (5 bases). This TCR derives from a man between 18 and 35 years old in good health. CDR3 sequence (DNA): TGTGCCACTCAAAAGGGGAATCAGCCCCAGCATTTT. It yields the protein CATQKGNQPQHF.